This is a list of T cell receptor beta chains from one sample in a study of Graves' ophthalmopathy and Graves' hyperthyroidism. In TCRdb, the multiplex PCR reads were re-called with MiXCR into one record per CDR3 protein. This table holds more than 550,000 distinct CDR3 sequences, roughly 39% found once. The specimen sequenced was peripheral blood. These receptors were obtained from an adult man with Graves' ophthalmopathy. Each CDR3 is given without its conserved first and last residue. Only some rows state a clone size, as once, few, many or a class for expanded clones.

>TRBV30|-
AWSGSGANVLT
>TRBV6-1|-
ASSYSGNGAGVYEQY
>TRBV7-9|-
ASSLGEEGAAEAF
>TRBV29-1|few
SAVPLPTDTQY
>TRBV6-6|many
ASSYFTQGAGEPQH
>TRBV19|many
ASSTITGDQETQY
>TRBV24-1|-
ATHGPGDNVLT
>TRBV25-1|many
ASSEYRGETEAF
>TRBV2|many
ASSGQGPGTEAF
>TRBV20-1|many
SATRRGQETQY
>TRBV7-9|many
ASSLSLYGDAPRSYEQY
>TRBV14|many
ASSETGTGDTGELF
>TRBV2|-
ASSESTGANYGYT
>TRBV29-1|-
SVGYSGRANVLT
>TRBV7-9|-
ASSLDLNPGQLGYT
>TRBV11-2|-
ASSLRGVVPQETQY
>TRBV15|-
ATSRTFGSNQPQH
>TRBV12-3/TRBV12-4|-
ASVLRVSSSYNSPLH
>TRBV25-1|-
ASQSLGEGNQPQH
>TRBV24-1|-
ATNGGGHYGYT
>TRBV5-1|many
ASSPGASGETQY
>TRBV12-3/TRBV12-4|-
ASSTRNNGYT
>TRBV7-3|-
ASSQASRNTGELF
>TRBV19|many
ASSVDRGAPYMNTEAF
>TRBV20-1|many
SASVAGRTLYEQY
>TRBV6-2/TRBV6-3|-
ASSYRQLVETQY
>TRBV24-1|many
ATRGGVEDTEAF
>TRBV24-1|-
ATSDRPGHSPA
>TRBV7-9|once
ATQTGAATEAF
>TRBV7-9|many
ASNPGQGSEQY
>TRBV19|many
ASSIEGVLGYT
>TRBV7-8|many
ASRLTLRSEAF
>TRBV12-3/TRBV12-4|-
ASRLTGEGQPQH
>TRBV19|-
ASSMGQLYGYT
>TRBV15|many
ATSSPDRGRIQPQH
>TRBV5-1|many
ASSPNAGSGANVLT
>TRBV20-1|-
SASERAGANVLT
>TRBV6-1|-
ASTTGETETQY
>TRBV19|many
ASRMGGTYEQY
>TRBV10-3|many
AINPGTSDSETQY
>TRBV7-2|-
ASSLRGGANVLT
>TRBV19|many
ASGASGVTTEAF
>TRBV20-1|few
SAAPGHTTGELF
>TRBV7-7|-
ASSRGQGARKTQY
>TRBV29-1|-
SVGHRQTDTQY
>TRBV2|-
ASTQGGYVELF
>TRBV7-2|-
ASSLGRMNTEAS
>TRBV20-1|-
SASRRRERHGYT
>TRBV2|-
ASSQDRNSSYEQY
>TRBV9|-
ASSGRGRDTQY
>TRBV10-3|-
AISTTAATNEKLF
>TRBV14|many
ASSLARFSRNTIY
>TRBV19|-
ASSISGRAGYT